These T cell receptor beta chains were read from a single sample in a study of blood T cell repertoires in COVID-19. TCRdb's copy holds only in-frame clones and misses some; the assay was immunoSEQ multiplex PCR. The table records 130,000 or so clones, approximately 87% of them present only once. The sequenced sample consisted of peripheral blood. The receptors here all came from a woman between 50 and 59 years old with acute or convalescent COVID-19. Both conserved end residues are part of each CDR3. The order of the fields is V gene, J gene, D gene, clone size, CDR3 protein, CDR3 DNA. D genes are given only for firm matches. Size is omitted from some rows. Given values are once, few, many or a class for expanded clones.

v_call: TRBV7-2
j_call: TRBJ1-1
d_call: -
clone_size: -
cdr3_aa: CASSLAGQLNMNTEAFF
cdr3_nt: TGTGCCAGCAGCTTAGCCGGACAGCTAAACATGAACACTGAAGCTTTCTTT

v_call: TRBV10-3
j_call: TRBJ1-2
d_call: TRBD1
clone_size: -
cdr3_aa: CAISERTGGYTF
cdr3_nt: TGTGCCATCAGCGAGAGGACAGGCGGCTACACCTTC

v_call: TRBV6-5
j_call: TRBJ2-7
d_call: -
clone_size: -
cdr3_aa: CASSYGTPPYEQYF
cdr3_nt: TGTGCCAGCAGTTATGGGACACCACCCTACGAGCAGTACTTC

v_call: TRBV5-1
j_call: TRBJ2-1
d_call: TRBD1
clone_size: -
cdr3_aa: CASSQQGYNEQFF
cdr3_nt: TGCGCCAGCAGTCAACAGGGGTACAATGAGCAGTTCTTC

v_call: TRBV9
j_call: TRBJ2-3
d_call: TRBD1
clone_size: -
cdr3_aa: CASSFTVGGFSTDTQYF
cdr3_nt: TGTGCCAGCAGCTTCACGGTAGGGGGCTTTAGCACAGATACGCAGTATTTT

v_call: TRBV19
j_call: TRBJ2-3
d_call: TRBD1
clone_size: -
cdr3_aa: CASSRNRGRTDTQYF
cdr3_nt: TGTGCCAGTAGCCGAAACAGGGGGCGGACAGATACGCAGTATTTT

v_call: TRBV7-2
j_call: TRBJ2-3
d_call: TRBD2
clone_size: -
cdr3_aa: CASSLASGGVDTQYF
cdr3_nt: TGTGCCAGCAGCTTAGCTAGCGGGGGCGTAGATACGCAGTATTTT

v_call: TRBV9
j_call: TRBJ2-3
d_call: TRBD2
clone_size: -
cdr3_aa: CASSQREGLDTQYF
cdr3_nt: TGTGCCAGCAGCCAGCGGGAGGGCCTGGATACGCAGTATTTT

v_call: TRBV27
j_call: TRBJ2-1
d_call: -
clone_size: -
cdr3_aa: CASSSREPGGNEQFF
cdr3_nt: TGTGCCAGCAGTTCTCGGGAGCCTGGCGGTAATGAGCAGTTCTTC

v_call: TRBV21-1
j_call: TRBJ2-3
d_call: -
clone_size: -
cdr3_aa: CASSSPSGGANADTQYF
cdr3_nt: TGTGCCAGCAGCAGTCCTAGCGGGGGGGCTAATGCAGATACGCAGTATTTT

v_call: TRBV5-1
j_call: TRBJ1-2
d_call: -
clone_size: once
cdr3_aa: CASSLVPGEGYGYTF
cdr3_nt: TGCGCCAGCAGCTTGGTCCCAGGGGAGGGCTATGGCTACACCTTC

v_call: TRBV29-1
j_call: TRBJ1-1
d_call: -
clone_size: -
cdr3_aa: CSVVRISEAFF
cdr3_nt: TGCAGCGTTGTGCGGATTTCTGAAGCTTTCTTT

v_call: TRBV5-3
j_call: TRBJ1-5
d_call: TRBD1
clone_size: -
cdr3_aa: CARSLGRGPPMAQHF
cdr3_nt: TGTGCCAGAAGCTTGGGCAGGGGGCCCCCGATGGCCCAGCATTTT

v_call: TRBV18
j_call: TRBJ2-2
d_call: -
clone_size: few
cdr3_aa: CASSSSTGKAGELFF
cdr3_nt: TGTGCCAGCTCATCAAGCACAGGGAAGGCCGGGGAGCTGTTTTTT

v_call: TRBV4-3
j_call: TRBJ2-7
d_call: TRBD2
clone_size: -
cdr3_aa: CASSQDSGVAGLQYF
cdr3_nt: TGCGCCAGCAGCCAAGATTCCGGGGTAGCGGGGTTGCAGTACTTC

v_call: TRBV5-6
j_call: TRBJ1-1
d_call: -
clone_size: -
cdr3_aa: CASSLAGTVAEAFF
cdr3_nt: TGTGCCAGCAGCTTAGCAGGAACAGTCGCTGAAGCTTTCTTT

v_call: TRBV9
j_call: TRBJ1-3
d_call: -
clone_size: -
cdr3_aa: CASSVSGEDYTIYF
cdr3_nt: TGTGCCAGCAGCGTATCAGGGGAAGACTACACCATATATTTT

v_call: TRBV4-3
j_call: TRBJ1-6
d_call: -
clone_size: few
cdr3_aa: CASSRGGYDSPLHF
cdr3_nt: TGCGCCAGCAGCCGAGGTGGATACGATTCACCCCTCCACTTT

v_call: TRBV19
j_call: TRBJ1-1
d_call: -
clone_size: -
cdr3_aa: CASSSPRRTAMNTEAFF
cdr3_nt: TGTGCCAGTAGTTCCCCAAGGCGGACAGCGATGAACACTGAAGCTTTCTTT

v_call: TRBV4-2
j_call: TRBJ1-1
d_call: TRBD1
clone_size: -
cdr3_aa: CASSQGTGLNTEAFF
cdr3_nt: TGTGCCAGCAGCCAGGGGACAGGATTGAACACTGAAGCTTTCTTT

v_call: TRBV5-6
j_call: TRBJ1-1
d_call: -
clone_size: -
cdr3_aa: CASSRVQWGGLEAFF
cdr3_nt: TGTGCCAGCAGCCGGGTCCAGTGGGGAGGTCTTGAAGCTTTCTTT

v_call: TRBV10-3
j_call: TRBJ2-2
d_call: -
clone_size: -
cdr3_aa: CAISWTANTGELFF
cdr3_nt: TGTGCCATCTCCTGGACAGCGAACACCGGGGAGCTGTTTTTT

v_call: TRBV2
j_call: TRBJ2-2
d_call: -
clone_size: -
cdr3_aa: CASSELETVGELFF
cdr3_nt: TGTGCCAGCAGCGAACTAGAAACCGTCGGGGAGCTGTTTTTT

v_call: TRBV19
j_call: TRBJ1-2
d_call: -
clone_size: -
cdr3_aa: CASSIGGLYGYTF
cdr3_nt: TGTGCCAGTAGTATAGGAGGCTTATATGGCTACACCTTC

v_call: TRBV7-8
j_call: TRBJ1-2
d_call: TRBD1
clone_size: -
cdr3_aa: CASSLTGGPGYTF
cdr3_nt: TGTGCCAGCAGCTTAACAGGGGGCCCTGGCTACACCTTC

v_call: TRBV7-2
j_call: TRBJ1-5
d_call: -
clone_size: -
cdr3_aa: CASSPNSGTLSNQPQHF
cdr3_nt: TGTGCCAGCAGCCCAAATAGCGGGACATTGAGCAATCAGCCCCAGCATTTT

v_call: TRBV27
j_call: TRBJ1-6
d_call: TRBD1
clone_size: -
cdr3_aa: CASTILGQASPLHF
cdr3_nt: TGTGCCAGCACCATTTTGGGACAGGCTTCACCCCTCCACTTT

v_call: TRBV5-4
j_call: TRBJ1-2
d_call: TRBD1
clone_size: -
cdr3_aa: CASSLGDRGSLYTF
cdr3_nt: TGTGCCAGCAGCTTGGGGGACAGGGGGAGCCTCTACACCTTC

v_call: TRBV7-3
j_call: TRBJ2-1
d_call: TRBD2
clone_size: -
cdr3_aa: CASSLTSSGYNEQFF
cdr3_nt: TGTGCCAGCAGCTTAACGTCTAGCGGATACAATGAGCAGTTCTTC

v_call: TRBV7-3
j_call: TRBJ2-3
d_call: TRBD2
clone_size: -
cdr3_aa: CASSSGLAGADTQYF
cdr3_nt: TGTGCCAGCAGCTCCGGACTAGCGGGGGCAGATACGCAGTATTTT

v_call: TRBV6-5
j_call: TRBJ2-1
d_call: -
clone_size: -
cdr3_aa: CASSSSDNEQFF
cdr3_nt: TGTGCCAGCAGTTCTAGCGACAATGAGCAGTTCTTC

v_call: TRBV18
j_call: TRBJ2-3
d_call: -
clone_size: -
cdr3_aa: CASSGSDGGDTQYF
cdr3_nt: TGTGCCAGCTCAGGCTCGGACGGAGGAGATACGCAGTATTTT

v_call: TRBV4-3
j_call: TRBJ1-2
d_call: -
clone_size: few
cdr3_aa: CASSQDLLGLDRNYGYTF
cdr3_nt: TGCGCCAGCAGCCAAGATCTGTTGGGGCTCGACAGGAACTATGGCTACACCTTC

v_call: TRBV7-8
j_call: TRBJ1-4
d_call: -
clone_size: -
cdr3_aa: CASSPAGGQPNEKLFF
cdr3_nt: TGTGCCAGCAGCCCCGCCGGAGGACAGCCTAATGAAAAACTGTTTTTT

v_call: TRBV4-3
j_call: TRBJ2-7
d_call: -
clone_size: few
cdr3_aa: CASSPARGSNEQYF
cdr3_nt: TGCGCCAGCAGCCCGGCCCGGGGGTCTAACGAGCAGTACTTC

v_call: TRBV27
j_call: TRBJ2-2
d_call: -
clone_size: -
cdr3_aa: CASRGGGAVGELFF
cdr3_nt: TGTGCCAGCAGGGGTGGGGGGGCGGTCGGGGAGCTGTTTTTT

v_call: TRBV2
j_call: TRBJ1-2
d_call: -
clone_size: -
cdr3_aa: CATVTVLYGGYTF
cdr3_nt: TGTGCCACCGTTACAGTCCTCTATGGCGGCTACACCTTC

v_call: TRBV15
j_call: TRBJ2-7
d_call: TRBD1
clone_size: -
cdr3_aa: CATSDRAGGYEQYF
cdr3_nt: TGTGCCACCAGCGACAGGGCAGGAGGCTACGAGCAGTACTTC

v_call: TRBV11-3
j_call: TRBJ2-2
d_call: -
clone_size: -
cdr3_aa: CASSRGTGELFF
cdr3_nt: TGTGCCAGCAGCCGGGGCACCGGGGAGCTGTTTTTT

v_call: TRBV4-1
j_call: TRBJ2-1
d_call: TRBD1
clone_size: -
cdr3_aa: CASSQDTRTGFYNEQFF
cdr3_nt: TGCGCCAGCAGCCAAGATACTAGGACAGGGTTCTACAATGAGCAGTTCTTC

v_call: TRBV7-8
j_call: TRBJ2-7
d_call: TRBD2
clone_size: -
cdr3_aa: CASSSTWAGVSYEQYF
cdr3_nt: TGTGCCAGCAGCTCTACATGGGCGGGAGTATCCTACGAGCAGTACTTC

v_call: TRBV9
j_call: TRBJ2-1
d_call: TRBD2
clone_size: -
cdr3_aa: CASSKRDFDNEQFF
cdr3_nt: TGTGCCAGCAGCAAGCGGGACTTTGACAATGAGCAGTTCTTC

v_call: TRBV12-1
j_call: TRBJ2-5
d_call: -
clone_size: -
cdr3_aa: CASSWGLARGHQETQYF
cdr3_nt: TGTGCCAGCAGCTGGGGACTAGCGAGGGGGCACCAAGAGACCCAGTACTTC

v_call: TRBV6-2/TRBV6-3
j_call: TRBJ1-2
d_call: TRBD1
clone_size: once
cdr3_aa: CASSYFGTGGHYGYTF
cdr3_nt: TGTGCCAGCAGTTACTTCGGGACAGGGGGCCACTATGGCTACACCTTC

v_call: TRBV19
j_call: TRBJ1-6
d_call: -
clone_size: -
cdr3_aa: CASSIWGAISYNSPLHF
cdr3_nt: TGTGCCAGTAGTATATGGGGAGCAATCTCCTATAATTCACCCCTCCACTTT

v_call: TRBV19
j_call: TRBJ1-5
d_call: TRBD1
clone_size: few
cdr3_aa: CASNPGQGNQPQHF
cdr3_nt: TGTGCCAGTAATCCGGGACAGGGCAATCAGCCCCAGCATTTT

v_call: TRBV7-9
j_call: TRBJ1-1
d_call: -
clone_size: -
cdr3_aa: CASTDPRQDTEAFF
cdr3_nt: TGTGCCAGCACCGACCCCCGACAGGACACTGAAGCTTTCTTT

v_call: TRBV6-2/TRBV6-3
j_call: TRBJ2-5
d_call: -
clone_size: -
cdr3_aa: CASSYPTIQETQYF
cdr3_nt: TGTGCCAGCAGTTACCCCACTATCCAAGAGACCCAGTACTTC

v_call: TRBV28
j_call: TRBJ1-3
d_call: TRBD1
clone_size: -
cdr3_aa: CASLGQLSGNTIYF
cdr3_nt: TGTGCCAGCTTGGGACAGCTCTCTGGAAACACCATATATTTT

v_call: TRBV5-4
j_call: TRBJ2-7
d_call: TRBD1
clone_size: -
cdr3_aa: CASSLGDRGGSYEQYF
cdr3_nt: TGTGCCAGCAGCTTGGGTGACAGGGGCGGCTCCTACGAGCAGTACTTC

v_call: TRBV6-2/TRBV6-3
j_call: TRBJ1-3
d_call: -
clone_size: -
cdr3_aa: CASSRDRQPSGNTIYF
cdr3_nt: TGTGCCAGCAGTCGAGACCGACAGCCATCTGGAAACACCATATATTTT

v_call: TRBV13
j_call: TRBJ1-6
d_call: -
clone_size: -
cdr3_aa: CASSFAGDNSPLHF
cdr3_nt: TGTGCCAGCAGCTTCGCGGGGGATAATTCACCCCTCCACTTT

v_call: TRBV6-2/TRBV6-3
j_call: TRBJ2-3
d_call: TRBD1
clone_size: -
cdr3_aa: CASSYTYRGTGVRDTQYF
cdr3_nt: TGTGCCAGCAGTTACACTTACCGAGGGACAGGGGTAAGAGATACGCAGTATTTT

v_call: TRBV6-6
j_call: TRBJ1-1
d_call: -
clone_size: -
cdr3_aa: CASTLPGSTEAFF
cdr3_nt: TGTGCCAGCACCCTACCTGGGAGCACTGAAGCTTTCTTT

v_call: TRBV6-5
j_call: TRBJ1-1
d_call: TRBD1
clone_size: -
cdr3_aa: CASSYLPRTGPTEAFF
cdr3_nt: TGTGCCAGCAGTTACCTACCTAGGACAGGGCCCACTGAAGCTTTCTTT

v_call: TRBV29-1
j_call: TRBJ1-3
d_call: TRBD1
clone_size: -
cdr3_aa: CSVQKTGGMTGNTIYF
cdr3_nt: TGCAGCGTTCAAAAGACAGGGGGCATGACTGGAAACACCATATATTTT